The following is a TCR beta chain sequence with its context. Its antigen remains unknown. These data belong to a study of shared clonotypes between healthy human individuals. Study findings and constraints: Although depth was large, rarefaction showed that sequencing of the sorted subsets was incomplete.

Researchers partitioned CD4+ cells into CD45RA+ naive and CD45RA-negative memory subsets. Per the study methods: Junction-only sequences produced by ImmunoSEQ had no quality scores, so filtering differed. Repertoires were generated with immunoSEQ multiplex PCR, while TCRdb's copy carries only in-frame clones and drops some. V and J calls and clone size follow that table, whereas D and trimming were derived from the DNA. The data hold about 1,500,000 clones, with roughly 96% observed a single time. V was clipped by 6 bases and J by 0 bases; unmatched bases: 4. In germline, CDR1 is SGHTA, CDR2 FQGNSA. CDR3 length equals 17 residues.

The specimen was naive CD4+ T cells sorted from blood. Subset denoted: CD45RA+ positively selected. The receptor comes from a man aged 25 to 40 in good health. The chain recombines TRBV7-2 with TRBJ2-3; TRBD2 aligns across 15 bases. Written as DNA, the CDR3 is TGTGCCAGCAGGGGACTAGCGGGAGGCCCTAGCACAGATACGCAGTATTTT. Its protein product is CASRGLAGGPSTDTQYF.